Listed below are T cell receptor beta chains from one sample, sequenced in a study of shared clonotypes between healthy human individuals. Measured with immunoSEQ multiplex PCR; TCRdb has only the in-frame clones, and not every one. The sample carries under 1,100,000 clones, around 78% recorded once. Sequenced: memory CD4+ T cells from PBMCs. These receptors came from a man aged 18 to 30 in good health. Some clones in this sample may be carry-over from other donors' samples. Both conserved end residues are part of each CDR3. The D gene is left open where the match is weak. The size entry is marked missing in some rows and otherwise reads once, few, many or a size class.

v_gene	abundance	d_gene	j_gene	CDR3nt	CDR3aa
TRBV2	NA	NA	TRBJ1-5	TGTGCCAGCATTGAGATGGTGGGCCAGCCCCAGCATTTT	CASIEMVGQPQHF
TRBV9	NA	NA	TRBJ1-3	TGTGCCAGCAGCGTAGGTGGTGGAAACACCATATATTTT	CASSVGGGNTIYF
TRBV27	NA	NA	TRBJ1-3	TGTGCCAGCAGGGACGGATTTACTGGAAACACCATATATTTT	CASRDGFTGNTIYF
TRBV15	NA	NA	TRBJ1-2	TGTGCCACCAGCTCTCCTATAGGAGGGAACTATGGCTACACCTTC	CATSSPIGGNYGYTF
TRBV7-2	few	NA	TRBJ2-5	TGTGCCAGCAGCTCCGGGACCGCCGGGGAGACCCAGTACTTC	CASSSGTAGETQYF
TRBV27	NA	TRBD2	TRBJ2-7	TGTGCCAGCAGTTCCGCGGCTAGCGGTAGCTACGAGCAGTACTTC	CASSSAASGSYEQYF
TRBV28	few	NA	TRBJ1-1	TGTGCCAGCAGTTTATCGGGCAGGGTGAACACTGAAGCTTTCTTT	CASSLSGRVNTEAFF
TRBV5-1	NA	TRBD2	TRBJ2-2	TGCGCCAGCAGCGCCTCCGGGACTAGGGGCACCGGGGAGCTGTTTTTT	CASSASGTRGTGELFF
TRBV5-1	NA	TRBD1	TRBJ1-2	TGCGCCAGCAGCATCATGGGACAGGCGCCAGATGGCTACACCTTC	CASSIMGQAPDGYTF
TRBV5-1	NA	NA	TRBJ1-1	TGCGCCAGCAGCTTGGAAGAACGGCGGGAGGTCGCCCGGGTGAGGGCTGAAGCTTTCTTT	CASSLEERREVARVRAEAFF
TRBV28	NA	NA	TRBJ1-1	TGTGCCAGCAGTCCAACGGGGATCACTCGTGGCACTGAAGCTTTCTTT	CASSPTGITRGTEAFF
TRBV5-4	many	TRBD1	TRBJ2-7	TGTGCCAGCAGCTTGGGTGGGACAGCATCCTACGAGCAGTACTTC	CASSLGGTASYEQYF
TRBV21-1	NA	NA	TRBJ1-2	TGTGCCAGCAGCGTCCCACCCGGGACCGTAGTCCCCCACAACTATGGCTACACCTTC	CASSVPPGTVVPHNYGYTF
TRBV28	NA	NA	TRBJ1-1	TGTGCCAGCAGTTTATCAGTAGTAGGGTACACTGAAGCTTTCTTT	CASSLSVVGYTEAFF
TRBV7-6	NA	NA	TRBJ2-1	TGTGCCAGCAGCTCGACCGGGATCGTGAATGAGCAGTTCTTC	CASSSTGIVNEQFF
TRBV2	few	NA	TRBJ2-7	TGTGCCAGCGGGAATGCCGAGCAGTACTTC	CASGNAEQYF
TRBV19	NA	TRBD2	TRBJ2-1	TGTGCCAGTAGTATAGATTCGGGAACGGGACTAGGTAGGAATGAGCAGTTCTTC	CASSIDSGTGLGRNEQFF
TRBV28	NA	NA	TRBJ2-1	TGTGCCAGCAGTTCCACAGGGCCTCATGAGCAGTTCTTC	CASSSTGPHEQFF
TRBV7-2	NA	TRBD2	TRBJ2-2	TGTGCCAGCAGCCCACCGGGACTAGTATTGGAGCTGTTTTTT	CASSPPGLVLELFF
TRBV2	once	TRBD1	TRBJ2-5	TGTGCCAGCAGTGAAGCGCAGGCAGGGGGACAAGAGACCCAGTACTTC	CASSEAQAGGQETQYF
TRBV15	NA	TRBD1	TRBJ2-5	TGTGCCACCAGCATACCTCGGCAGGGGGACCAAGAGACCCAGTACTTC	CATSIPRQGDQETQYF
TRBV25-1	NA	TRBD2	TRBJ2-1	TGTGCCAGCAGTGTAAGAAGTTCTAGCGGGAGCAATGAGCAGTTCTTC	CASSVRSSSGSNEQFF
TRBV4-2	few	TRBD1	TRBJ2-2	TGTGCCAGCAGCCAAGATTACTCGGGACAGGGGTACACCGGGGAGCTGTTTTTT	CASSQDYSGQGYTGELFF